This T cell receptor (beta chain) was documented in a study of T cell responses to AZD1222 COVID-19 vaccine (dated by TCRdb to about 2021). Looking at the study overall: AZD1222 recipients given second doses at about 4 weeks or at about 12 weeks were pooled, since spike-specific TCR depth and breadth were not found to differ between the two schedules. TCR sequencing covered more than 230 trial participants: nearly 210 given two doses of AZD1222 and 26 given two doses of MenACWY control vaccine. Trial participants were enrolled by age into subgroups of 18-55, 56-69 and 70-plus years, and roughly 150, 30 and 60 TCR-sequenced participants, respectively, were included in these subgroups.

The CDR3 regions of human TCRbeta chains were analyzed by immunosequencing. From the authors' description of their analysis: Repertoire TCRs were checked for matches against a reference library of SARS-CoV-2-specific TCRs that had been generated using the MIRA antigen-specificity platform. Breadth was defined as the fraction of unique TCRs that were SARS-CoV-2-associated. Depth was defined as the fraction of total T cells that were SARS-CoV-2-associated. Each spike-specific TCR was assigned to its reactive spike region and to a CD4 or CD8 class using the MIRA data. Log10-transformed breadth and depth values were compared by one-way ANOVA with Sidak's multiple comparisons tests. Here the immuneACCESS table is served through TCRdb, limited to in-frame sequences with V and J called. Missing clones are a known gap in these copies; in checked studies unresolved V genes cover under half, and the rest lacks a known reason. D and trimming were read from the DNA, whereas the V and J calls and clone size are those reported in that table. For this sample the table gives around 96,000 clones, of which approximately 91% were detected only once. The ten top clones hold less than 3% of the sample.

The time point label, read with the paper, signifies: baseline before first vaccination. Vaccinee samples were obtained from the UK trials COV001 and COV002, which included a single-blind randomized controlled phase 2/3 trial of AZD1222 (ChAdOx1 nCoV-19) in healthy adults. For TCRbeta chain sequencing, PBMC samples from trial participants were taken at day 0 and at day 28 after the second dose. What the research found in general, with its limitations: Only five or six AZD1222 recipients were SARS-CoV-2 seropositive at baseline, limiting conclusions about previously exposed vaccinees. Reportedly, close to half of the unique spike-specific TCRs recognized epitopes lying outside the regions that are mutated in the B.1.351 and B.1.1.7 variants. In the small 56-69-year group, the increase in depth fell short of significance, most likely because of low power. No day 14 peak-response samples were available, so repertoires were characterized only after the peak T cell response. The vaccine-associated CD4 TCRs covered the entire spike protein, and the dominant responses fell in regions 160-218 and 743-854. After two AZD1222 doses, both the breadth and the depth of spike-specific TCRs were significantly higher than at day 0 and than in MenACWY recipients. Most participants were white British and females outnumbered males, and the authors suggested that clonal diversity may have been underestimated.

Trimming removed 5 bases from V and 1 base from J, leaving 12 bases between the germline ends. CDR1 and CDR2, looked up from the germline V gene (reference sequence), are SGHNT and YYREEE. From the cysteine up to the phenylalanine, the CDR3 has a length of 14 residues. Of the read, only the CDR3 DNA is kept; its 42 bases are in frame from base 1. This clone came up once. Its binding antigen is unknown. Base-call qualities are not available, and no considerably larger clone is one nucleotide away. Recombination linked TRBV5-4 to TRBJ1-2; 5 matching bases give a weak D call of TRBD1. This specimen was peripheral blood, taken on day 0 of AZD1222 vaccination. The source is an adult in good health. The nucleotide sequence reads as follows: TGTGCCAGCAGACTGGGGCGACTTAACTATGGCTACACCTTC. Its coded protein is CASRLGRLNYGYTF.